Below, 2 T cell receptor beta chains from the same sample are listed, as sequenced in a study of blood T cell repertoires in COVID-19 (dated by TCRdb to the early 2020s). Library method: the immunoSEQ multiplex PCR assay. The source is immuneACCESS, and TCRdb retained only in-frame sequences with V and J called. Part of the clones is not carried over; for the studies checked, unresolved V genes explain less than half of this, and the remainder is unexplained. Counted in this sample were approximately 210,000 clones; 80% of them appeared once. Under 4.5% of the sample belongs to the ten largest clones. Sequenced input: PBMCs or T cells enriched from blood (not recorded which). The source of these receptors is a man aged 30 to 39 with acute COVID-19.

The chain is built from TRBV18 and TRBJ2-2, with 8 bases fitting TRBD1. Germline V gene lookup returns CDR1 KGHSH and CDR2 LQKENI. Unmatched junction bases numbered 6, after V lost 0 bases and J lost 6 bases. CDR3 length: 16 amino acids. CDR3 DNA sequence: TGTGCCAGCTCACCACCGGTCCAGGGGGCTGCCGGGGAGCTGTTTTTT. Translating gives CASSPPVQGAAGELFF.

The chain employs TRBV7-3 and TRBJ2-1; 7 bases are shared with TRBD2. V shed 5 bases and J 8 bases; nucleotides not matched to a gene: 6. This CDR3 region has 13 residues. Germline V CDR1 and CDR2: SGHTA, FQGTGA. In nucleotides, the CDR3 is TGTGCCAGCAGCAGGGAGGGTTGGGATGAGCAGTTCTTC. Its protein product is CASSREGWDEQFF.